The clone carrying this T cell receptor beta chain was detected only a few times. Its target is not known. The source of the sample is a study of T cell repertoires in cytomegalovirus infection. Looking at the study overall: TCR beta signatures that were public indicated CMV infection and matching HLA type. The study's findings and limits: HLA-C-restricted CMV-specific TCR beta clonotypes prevailed in the ex vivo response. Cumulative frequency (of public TCR beta family members) identified carriers of CMV plus the relevant HLA.

Each CDR3 protein is one row after TCRdb ran MiXCR on the reads. The table records around 170,000 distinct CDR3 sequences, 17% of them present only once. The source of this sequence is a human donor in good health (CMV status not recorded). Some clones in this sample may be carry-over from other donors' samples. Specimen: CD8+ T cells from PBMCs.

In DNA, the CDR3 is TGCAGTGCTAGAACCACTGGACAGGGGAGGTACGAGCAGTACTTC. Translating it yields CSARTTGQGRYEQYF. The chain employs TRBV20-1 and TRBJ2-7; 9 bases fit TRBD1. Germline assignment: CDR1 DFQATT and CDR2 SNEGSKA (reference sequence). The CDR3 is 15 residues long. Trimming took 2 bases from V and 4 from J; bases not matched to a gene: 9.